This T cell receptor (beta chain) was recorded in a study of shared clonotypes between healthy human individuals. Study-wide results and caveats: The four-donor shared clonotypes exceeded non-shared clonotypes in generation probability, with non-shared ones scoring lower.

Execution of the assay was at deep level. Sequencing used immunoSEQ multiplex PCR; TCRdb keeps in-frame clones, though not all of them. The data contain 700,000 or so clones, less than 80% of them singletons. Comments on this clone: The antigen is not known.

The ends lost 7 bases at V and 3 bases at J; junction bases unmatched: 11. Germline assignment: CDR1 SQVTM and CDR2 ANQGSEA. This CDR3 is built from 15 residues. Sequenced input: memory CD4+ T cells sorted from blood. The sample's subset: CD45RA-negative fraction. The sequence derives from a woman aged 30 to 39 in good health. The chain combines TRBV29-1 with TRBJ1-1; 10 bases are a match to TRBD1. The CDR3 coding sequence is TGCAGCGCTTCGAGACAGGGGGCGGCCGACACTGAAGCTTTCTTT. Protein product: CSASRQGAADTEAFF.